The next 10 T cell receptor beta chains were all read from a single sample in a study of regulatory T cells in long-lasting Graves disease. Building of the TCR beta libraries involved iRepertoire HTBI primers and Arm-PCR of CDR3 regions. TCRdb re-derived calls from the multiplex PCR reads in MiXCR, one entry per CDR3 protein. The sample holds roughly 420,000 distinct CDR3 sequences; roughly a sixth are singletons and the top ten take 22%. Time point defined: newly diagnosed GD, antithyroid drugs for less than 3 months. The TCR library was made from RNA extracted from PBMCs. The sequencing used peripheral blood mononuclear cells (PBMCs), collected at new diagnosis, from a patient treated with antithyroid drugs. Receptors were obtained from a female donor with Graves disease.

In DNA, the CDR3 is TGTGCCAGTAGTACAGGTCATGGCTACACCTTC. This translates into CASSTGHGYTF. This chain connects TRBV19 to TRBJ1-2; no definite D call. V lost 4 bases and J 6 bases, leaving 6 bases between the germline ends. This CDR3 contains 11 residues. Germline V CDR1 and CDR2: LNHDA, SQIVND (reference sequence). Using reference TRBV19 and TRBJ1-2 for the parts outside the CDR3, the full variable domain is DGGITQSPKYLFRKEGQNVTLSCEQNLNHDAMYWYRQDPGQGLRLIYYSQIVNDFQKGDIAEGYSVSREKKESFPLTVTSAQKNPTAFYLCASSTGHGYTFGSGTRLTVV.

This clonotype was detected ten times or more. The V call is TRBV20-1, the J call TRBJ1-4, with D uncertain. Germline CDR1 DFQATT, CDR2 SNEGSKA (reference sequence). Trimming removed 0 bases at V and 5 bases at J, with 10 bases between. CDR3 length: 14 amino acids. CDR3 DNA: TGCAGTGCTAGAGATAGCCGGGCCAATGAAAAACTGTTTTTT. Translated: CSARDSRANEKLFF.

This clonotype has at least ten counts. The rearrangement joins TRBV12-3 or TRBV12-4 to TRBJ2-5; D perhaps matches TRBD1 (5 bases). The CDR3 is 12 amino acids. The V and J ends lost 5 bases and 5 bases respectively, with 9 bases between them. CDR3 sequence (DNA): TGTGCCAGCAGTACAGGATCGGAGACCCAGTACTTC. It yields the protein CASSTGSETQYF.

This clonotype was recorded at least ten times. The gene calls are TRBV12-3 or TRBV12-4 and TRBJ1-3; no definite D call. This CDR3 has 16 residues. V lost 1 base to trimming and J lost 0 bases, with 10 bases between them. This CDR3 is CASSLVGQFSGNTIYF. The CDR3 nucleotides are TGTGCCAGCAGTTTAGTAGGCCAGTTCTCTGGAAACACCATATATTTT.

The J gene is TRBJ1-2, the V gene TRBV12-3 or TRBV12-4; no definite D call. CDR3 size: 12 residues. V lost 3 bases and J lost 8, with 10 bases in between. CDR3 protein: CASSFDDFGYTF. The CDR3 nucleotides read TGTGCCAGCAGTTTTGACGACTTCGGCTACACCTTC.

Ten or more counts support this clonotype. The CDR3 protein is CASSLLESAYNEQFF. The CDR3 DNA follows: TGTGCCAGCAGCCTTCTAGAGTCCGCCTACAATGAGCAGTTCTTC. V gene TRBV28 combines with J gene TRBJ2-1; D remains unclear. The CDR3 totals 15 residues. Trimming shortened V by 6 bases and J by 2 bases, and 14 bases separated the two germline ends. Per germline, CDR1 MDHEN and CDR2 SYDVKM.

This clonotype occurred many times. This chain joins TRBV2 and TRBJ2-2; either TRBD1 or TRBD2 may fit D (5 bases each). The CDR3 loop spans 17 amino acids. Trimming cost V 7 bases and J 0 bases, with 18 bases left between them. Germline CDR1 is SNHLY and CDR2 is FYNNEI. CDR3 coding DNA: TGTGCCAGCAAATCAACCTCGGGACCGCCGAACACCGGGGAGCTGTTTTTT. Translating it yields CASKSTSGPPNTGELFF.

The sample holds many counts of this clonotype. V gene TRBV27 combines with J gene TRBJ2-7; a weak D match, TRBD1 (6 bases). The germline V gene has CDR1 MNHEY and CDR2 SMNVEV (reference sequence). V gave up 4 bases and J gave up 5 bases, with 18 bases separating them. CDR3 length equals 15 residues. The CDR3 DNA follows: TGTGCCAGCAGTTGGGCCGGGGCAGGGGTTGACGAGCAGTACTTC. Protein product: CASSWAGAGVDEQYF.

Many counts were recorded for this clonotype. This chain uses TRBV12-3 or TRBV12-4 with TRBJ1-1; TRBD1 might be the D (6 bases). V dropped 3 bases and J dropped 4 bases, with 9 bases sitting between them. The CDR3 has 13 amino acids. The CDR3 DNA reads as TGTGCCAGCAGTTTCGCCAGGGGCACTGAAGCTTTCTTT. It codes for CASSFARGTEAFF.

This clonotype was observed many times. The chain recombines TRBV5-6 with TRBJ1-1; D may be TRBD1 (5 bases). The CDR3 runs to 13 residues. Trimming shortened V by 1 base and J by 3 bases, and 7 bases separated the two germline ends. The germline CDR1 and CDR2 sequences are SGHDT and YYEEEE. CDR3 sequence: CASSLPRDTEAFF. The CDR3 region has the DNA TGTGCCAGCAGCTTGCCCAGGGACACTGAAGCTTTCTTT.